The 9 T cell receptor beta chains given below trace back to one sample, sequenced in a study of cytomegalovirus exposure and HLA in healthy donors. PCR employed 60 Vbeta and 13 Jbeta primers. The data were produced by immunoSEQ multiplex PCR, yet TCRdb's version contains in-frame clones alone and is incomplete. This sample carries approximately 190,000 clones, approximately 85% of them seen once, and the ten largest clones take less than 0.85%. Sequencing was carried out using PBMCs. The source is a young woman in good health and CMV-seronegative.

The chain uses TRBV27 and TRBJ2-7, with 9 nucleotides matching TRBD2. The germline V gene has CDR1 MNHEY and CDR2 SMNVEV (reference sequence). V lost 0 bases and J lost 2; bases outside the gene matches: 2. This CDR3 spans 15 amino acids. The chain's CDR3 is CASSLSGGGAYEQYF. The CDR3 nucleotides are TGTGCCAGCAGTTTATCTGGCGGGGGGGCCTACGAGCAGTACTTC.

This clone has only a few counts. The V gene is TRBV29-1, the J gene TRBJ1-1; tentative D call: TRBD1 (6 bases). The ends were cut back, 0 bases at V and 1 base at J, with 18 bases in the middle. The germline V gene has CDR1 SQVTM and CDR2 ANQGSEA. The CDR3 loop spans 17 amino acids. CDR3: CSVEDLFRGRGNTEAFF. The CDR3 DNA sequence: TGCAGCGTTGAAGATCTTTTCAGGGGAAGGGGGAACACTGAAGCTTTCTTT.

V gene TRBV19 combines with J gene TRBJ2-6; TRBD2 matches at 9 bases. Trimming took 7 bases from V and 0 from J; bases not matched to a gene: 10. This CDR3 is 18 amino acids long. Germline CDR1 is LNHDA and CDR2 is SQIVND (reference sequence). CDR3: CASTPAPSGASGANVLTF. The DNA for the CDR3 is TGTGCCAGTACCCCAGCCCCTAGCGGGGCCTCTGGGGCCAACGTCCTGACTTTC.

The sample holds a few counts of this clone. CDR3 DNA: TGTGCCAGCAGACCGTCGGGGGGCGAGCAGTACTTC. Its translation: CASRPSGGEQYF. The chain employs TRBV6-5 and TRBJ2-5; TRBD2 agrees at 7 bases. Gene TRBJ2-7 matches the end of the DNA better, so the J call may be wrong. The CDR3 is made up of 12 amino acids. Germline CDR1 and CDR2: MNHEY and SVGAGI.

V and J are TRBV2 and TRBJ2-1; D unresolved. CDR1 SNHLY and CDR2 FYNNEI come from the germline V gene. The CDR3 consists of 15 residues. V lost 1 base and J 8 bases, leaving 15 bases between the germline ends. CDR3 sequence (DNA): TGTGCCAGCAGTGAAGAGTTGGGCCAGGTCCATGAGCAGTTCTTC. This encodes CASSEELGQVHEQFF. Full variable domain (missing parts from reference TRBV2 and TRBJ2-1): EPEVTQTPSHQVTQMGQEVILRCVPISNHLYFYWYRQILGQKVEFLVSFYNNEISEKSEIFDDQFSVERPDGSNFTLKIRSTKLEDSAMYFCASSEELGQVHEQFFGPGTRLTVL.

The chain has TRBV6-6 and TRBJ1-2; TRBD1 matches 10 bases. Germline V CDR1 and CDR2: MNHNY, SVGAGI (reference sequence). This CDR3 has 15 amino acids. V was pared by 0 bases and J by 5 bases, with 3 bases of the junction left unmatched. Here the CDR3 DNA reads TGTGCCAGCAGTTACTCGGACAGGGGGGAGTATGGCTACACCTTC. Its protein is CASSYSDRGEYGYTF.

The chain links TRBV18 to TRBJ2-5; no clear D gene. This CDR3 region has 15 residues. The V gene lost 3 bases and the J gene lost 2 bases, with 13 bases spanning the gap. CDR1 is KGHSH and CDR2 is LQKENI in the germline V gene. The CDR3 sequence: CASSPHPGGQETQYF. As DNA, the CDR3 is TGTGCCAGCTCACCCCACCCCGGCGGACAAGAGACCCAGTACTTC.

This clone came up once. The chain combines TRBV7-6 with TRBJ2-6, with TRBD2 matching over 8 bases. The CDR3 is made up of 16 amino acids. Trimming cost V 8 bases and J 3 bases; bases outside gene matches: 9. Germline CDR1 SGHVS, CDR2 FNYEAQ. The DNA for the CDR3 is TGTGCCAGCTGCCTCGGCGGGGGGCGTGGGGCCAACGTCCTGACTTTC. It is translated as CASCLGGGRGANVLTF.

The rearrangement joins TRBV5-1 to TRBJ2-7; 10 bases match TRBD2. The CDR3 is made up of 15 amino acids. CDR1 is SGHRS and CDR2 is YFSETQ in the germline V gene. The J segment lost 3 bases and the V segment lost 4 bases, leaving 7 bases of the junction unmatched. The CDR3 is CASSIGLAEIYEQYF. In DNA, the CDR3 is TGCGCCAGCAGCATCGGACTAGCGGAGATCTACGAGCAGTACTTC.